This T cell receptor beta chain was identified during a study of OX40 agonist ivuxolimab in advanced cancers. Findings of the study overall: The average count of expanded clones was higher among CD8+ T cells than among CD4+. Among the lowest peripheral clonal expansion occurred in 0.1-3.0 mg/kg partial responders.

Only one count was recorded for this clone. Its cognate antigen is unknown. The CDR3 extends over 18 amino acids. The ends were cut back, 2 bases at V and 0 bases at J, with 15 bases in the middle. Germline V gene sequence: CDR1 SGHDT, CDR2 YYEEEE. This table comes from immunoSEQ multiplex PCR, and its TCRdb copy is limited to in-frame clones, with some not included. The table includes about 82,000 clones, 92% detected once. Sequencing was performed on CD4+ or CD8+ T cells sorted from blood, taken in a trial of the OX40 agonist ivuxolimab. The receptor comes from an adult with an advanced solid tumor such as melanoma, head and neck, liver or kidney cancer. The rearrangement links TRBV5-6 to TRBJ2-6; D is possibly TRBD1 (6 bases). For the CDR3, the DNA is TGTGCCAGCAGCTTTGGGACACGGGATTACTCTGGGGCCAACGTCCTGACTTTC. Encoded protein: CASSFGTRDYSGANVLTF.